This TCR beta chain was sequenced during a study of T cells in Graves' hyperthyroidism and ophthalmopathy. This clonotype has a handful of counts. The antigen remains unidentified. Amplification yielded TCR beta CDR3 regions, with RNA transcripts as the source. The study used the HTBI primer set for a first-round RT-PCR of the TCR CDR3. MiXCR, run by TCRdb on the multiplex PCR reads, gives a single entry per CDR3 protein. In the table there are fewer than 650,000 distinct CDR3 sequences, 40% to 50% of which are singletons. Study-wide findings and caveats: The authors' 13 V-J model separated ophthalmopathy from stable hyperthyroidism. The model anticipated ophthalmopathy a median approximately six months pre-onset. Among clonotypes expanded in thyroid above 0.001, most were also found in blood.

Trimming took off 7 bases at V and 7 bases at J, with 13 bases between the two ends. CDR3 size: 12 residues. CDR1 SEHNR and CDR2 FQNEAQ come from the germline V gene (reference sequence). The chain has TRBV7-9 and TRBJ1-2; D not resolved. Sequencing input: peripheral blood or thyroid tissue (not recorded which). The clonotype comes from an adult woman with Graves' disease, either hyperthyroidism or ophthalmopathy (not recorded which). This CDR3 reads CASTELRLGYTF. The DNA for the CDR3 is TGTGCCAGCACTGAGCTTAGGCTTGGCTACACCTTC.